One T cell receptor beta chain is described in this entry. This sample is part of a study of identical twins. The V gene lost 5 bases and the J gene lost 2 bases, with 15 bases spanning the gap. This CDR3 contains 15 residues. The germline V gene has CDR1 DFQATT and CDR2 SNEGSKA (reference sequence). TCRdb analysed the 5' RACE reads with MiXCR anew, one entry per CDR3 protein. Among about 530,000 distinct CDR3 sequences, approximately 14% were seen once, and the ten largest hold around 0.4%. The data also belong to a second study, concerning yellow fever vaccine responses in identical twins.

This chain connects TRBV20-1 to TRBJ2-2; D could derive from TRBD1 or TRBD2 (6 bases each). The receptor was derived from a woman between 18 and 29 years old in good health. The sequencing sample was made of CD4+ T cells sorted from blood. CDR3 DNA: TGCAGTGCTGGGCCCGGGGGCCCTAACACCGGGGAGCTGTTTTTT. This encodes CSAGPGGPNTGELFF.